What follows describes a single T cell receptor (beta chain). The protocol was immunoSEQ multiplex PCR, while the TCRdb copy is restricted to in-frame clones and leaves out a portion. The sample shows 55,000 to 90,000 clones, about 87% of them seen only once. The data stem from a study of control samples from healthy donors and cancer patients. Trimming cost V 2 bases and J 4 bases; bases outside gene matches: 6. The CDR3 sequence is 17 residues long. Germline V gives CDR1 SGHRS, CDR2 YFSETQ. The sequenced sample was blood. V usage is TRBV5-1 and J usage is TRBJ2-3; TRBD2 matches 14 bases. The sequence was obtained from a man between 50 and 59 years old in good health. CDR3 DNA sequence: TGCGCCAGCAGCTTCGGGACTAGCGGGAGTACGGCAGATACGCAGTATTTT. Protein sequence: CASSFGTSGSTADTQYF.